These 16 T cell receptor beta chains were all obtained from the same sample, sequenced in a study of Ad26.COV2.S vaccination and SARS-CoV-2 variants. Treatment specified: about 20 received Ad26.COV2.S at low or high dose, single or two shots; 5 received placebo; per-sample allocation not given. Repertoires come from day 63 after the first vaccine or placebo injection. Data came from immunoSEQ multiplex PCR; TCRdb stores just in-frame clones and leaves some out. This sample has 410,000 or so clones, with about nine tenths found just once. The material was peripheral blood, obtained in a trial of Ad26.COV2.S vaccine versus placebo. The receptors stem from a person aged 18-65 years who received the Ad26.COV2.S COVID-19 vaccine or a placebo.

The CDR3 loop reads CASSLSACEQYF. The CDR3 DNA sequence: TGTGCCAGCAGCTTATCCGCTTGTGAGCAGTACTTC. V and J are TRBV7-6 and TRBJ2-7; unclear D gene. Looked up from germline, CDR1 is SGHVS and CDR2 is FNYEAQ. This CDR3 has 12 amino acids. Trimming stripped 2 bases from V and 7 bases from J, with 9 bases between.

The rearrangement joins TRBV30 to TRBJ2-1, with D possibly matching TRBD2 (5 bases). Germline CDR1 and CDR2: GTSNPN and SVGIG (reference sequence). Trimming cost V 5 bases and J 7 bases, with 21 bases left between them. This CDR3 is built from 15 residues. CDR3 sequence: CAWSSLVDWENEQFF. CDR3 DNA: TGTGCCTGGTCTTCGTTAGTAGATTGGGAGAATGAGCAGTTCTTC.

Only one count was recorded for this clone. This chain's CDR3 is CASSQGGSSSYNSPLHF. The CDR3 nucleotides read TGTGCCAGCAGCCAGGGGGGATCTAGCTCCTATAATTCACCCCTCCACTTT. V usage is TRBV14 and J usage is TRBJ1-6, with D perhaps TRBD1 (5 bases). This CDR3 has 17 residues. Germline V gives CDR1 SGHDN, CDR2 FVKESK. With 3 bases removed from V and 0 bases from J, the gap between germline ends came to 12 bases.

V gene TRBV27 combines with J gene TRBJ1-4, with 9 bases fitting TRBD1. The CDR3 is 15 residues long. CDR1 is MNHEY, CDR2 SMNVEV, per germline (reference sequence). With 0 bases clipped from V and 12 bases from J, the junction kept 8 bases outside the gene matches. The CDR3 bases are TGTGCCAGCAGTTTATCCGGGACAGGGCTAGGGCAACTGTTTTTT. This sequence encodes CASSLSGTGLGQLFF.

The chain has TRBV19 and TRBJ2-5; D gene unclear. CDR1 and CDR2 (germline): LNHDA, SQIVND (reference sequence). Trimming removed 5 bases at V and 2 bases at J, with 9 bases between. There are 13 residues in the CDR3. The CDR3 loop reads CASSLVLQETQYF. CDR3 in DNA: TGTGCCAGTAGTCTGGTCTTACAAGAGACCCAGTACTTC.

V and J are TRBV28 and TRBJ1-2, with D unresolved. Germline CDR1 MDHEN, CDR2 SYDVKM. This CDR3 contains 13 residues. Trimming took off 6 bases at V and 8 bases at J, with 16 bases between the two ends. The CDR3 region is CASSLPQHGGYTF. The DNA of the CDR3 is TGTGCCAGCAGCCTACCCCAACATGGCGGCTACACCTTC.

V gene TRBV2 combines with J gene TRBJ2-3; the match to TRBD1 covers 9 bases. CDR1 and CDR2 from the germline V gene are SNHLY and FYNNEI. The junction had 6 bases not matched to a gene; V was cut back by 6 bases and J by 2 bases. CDR3 length: 15 residues. For the CDR3, the DNA is TGTGCCAGCAGCCCCTGGGACAGGGACACAGATACGCAGTATTTT. Amino acids: CASSPWDRDTDTQYF.

This clone was counted between two and nine times. The chain combines TRBV10-3 with TRBJ2-7; no firm D call. This CDR3 is 11 amino acids long. Trimming took off 5 bases at V and 2 bases at J, with 4 bases between the two ends. CDR1 is ENHRY and CDR2 is SYGVKD in the germline V gene. CDR3 protein: CAISQTYEQYF. CDR3 bases: TGTGCCATCAGTCAGACCTACGAGCAGTACTTC.

The V and J genes are TRBV6-2 or TRBV6-3 and TRBJ1-2, with D perhaps TRBD1 (6 bases). The germline CDR1 and CDR2 sequences are MNHEY and SVGEGT. Trimming stripped 3 bases from V and 4 bases from J, with 15 bases between. The CDR3 spans 15 residues. CDR3 coding DNA: TGTGCCAGCAGTTATAACCTACAGGGTGGCTATGGCTACACCTTC. It encodes CASSYNLQGGYGYTF.

The genes are TRBV28 and TRBJ1-2, with a possible D match to TRBD1 (5 bases). CDR1 and CDR2 (germline): MDHEN, SYDVKM. V lost 3 bases and J 0 bases, leaving 11 bases between the germline ends. This CDR3 has 15 residues. The CDR3 region has the DNA TGTGCCAGCAGTTTCCCCGGGGGAGCTAACTATGGCTACACCTTC. The encoded protein is CASSFPGGANYGYTF.

The CDR3 sequence is CASSLGIDRDNYGYTF. The DNA for the CDR3 is TGCGCCAGCAGCTTGGGCATCGACAGGGATAACTATGGCTACACCTTC. This chain joins TRBV5-1 and TRBJ1-2, with TRBD1 matching 7 bases. The CDR3 length is 16 residues. Germline V gene sequence: CDR1 SGHRS, CDR2 YFSETQ. Germline trimming cut 0 bases from V and 1 base from J; bases unmatched to any gene: 6.

This chain links TRBV6-6 with TRBJ2-7; TRBD1 matches 7 bases. Germline V lookup: CDR1 MNHNY, CDR2 SVGAGI (reference sequence). V lost 4 bases, J lost 9 bases, and 15 bases stayed unmatched. The CDR3 spans 15 residues. CDR3 DNA: TGTGCCAGCAGTTCCCCGGACAGGACCGCCTATCGGCAGTACTTC. Translated, it gives CASSSPDRTAYRQYF.

This clone has only one observation. The chain recombines TRBV4-3 with TRBJ1-5; D gene unclear. V dropped 0 bases and J dropped 6 bases, with 12 bases sitting between them. The germline V gene has CDR1 LGHNA and CDR2 YSLEER. CDR3 size: 15 residues. CDR3 nucleotides: TGCGCCAGCAGCCAAGATTGGACGGACCTTCAGCCCCAGCATTTT. Encoded protein: CASSQDWTDLQPQHF.

This clone has a single count. This sequence joins TRBV7-9 and TRBJ2-5; possibly TRBD1 or TRBD2 for D (5 bases each). Trimming took 1 base from V and 5 from J, leaving 11 bases between them. Germline V gene data show CDR1 as SEHNR and CDR2 as FQNEAQ (reference sequence). The CDR3 covers 14 residues. The CDR3 DNA reads TGTGCCAGCAGCTTAGTGATCGAGGGGGAGACCCAGTACTTC. This sequence encodes CASSLVIEGETQYF. Using reference TRBV7-9 and TRBJ2-5 for the parts outside the CDR3, the full variable domain is DTGVSQNPRHKITKRGQNVTFRCDPISEHNRLYWYRQTLGQGPEFLTYFQNEAQLEKSRLLSDRFSAERPKGSFSTLEIQRTEQGDSAMYLCASSLVIEGETQYFGPGTRLLVL.

This clone has only one observation. The chain carries TRBV9 and TRBJ2-2; 8 bases map to TRBD1. Germline CDR1 SGDLS, CDR2 YYNGEE. This CDR3 spans 16 amino acids. V lost 4 bases, J lost 6 bases, and 11 bases stayed unmatched. CDR3: CASSLRDRWVAGELFF. CDR3 nucleotides: TGTGCCAGCAGCTTAAGGGACAGGTGGGTCGCCGGGGAGCTGTTTTTT.

The chain is built from TRBV11-2 and TRBJ1-1; no reliable D call. CDR1 SGHAT and CDR2 FQNNGV come from the germline V gene. The CDR3 contains 14 residues. V was shortened by 1 base and J by 4 bases, with 10 bases between the two germline ends. DNA for the CDR3: TGTGCCAGCAGCTTAGCTTTGGCTGGCACTGAAGCTTTCTTT. Encoded protein: CASSLALAGTEAFF.